These T cell receptor beta chains were read from a single sample in a study of spatial heterogeneity in lung cancer. TCRdb recomputed calls from the 5' RACE reads with MiXCR, one row per CDR3 protein. The sample lists some 41,000 distinct CDR3 sequences; roughly 7% were seen once. The sample in question was PBMCs, obtained at surgery. These receptors were obtained from a female donor with early-stage non-small cell lung cancer. Each CDR3 is given with its conserved first and last residue. A D gene is named only where the DNA matches it firmly. A row's size may be missing; if present it is once, few, many or a size class.

V gene,J gene,D gene,clone size,CDR3 DNA,CDR3 protein
TRBV18,TRBJ2-7,-,-,TGTGCCAGCTCACTTGCGGGGACCCCCTACGAGCAGTACTTC,CASSLAGTPYEQYF
TRBV28,TRBJ1-5,TRBD1,few,TGTGCCAGCAGTCGTCGGGACAGTTCTCAGCCCCAGCATTTT,CASSRRDSSQPQHF
TRBV7-3,TRBJ2-5,TRBD1,many,TGTGCCAGCAGCCACGCAACAGGGGCGGGAGAGACCCAGTACTTC,CASSHATGAGETQYF
TRBV5-1,TRBJ2-3,-,-,TGCGCCAGCAGCTTGGGGACCCCGAAGGATACGCAGTATTTT,CASSLGTPKDTQYF
TRBV7-8,TRBJ1-6,-,-,TGTGCCAGCAGTGTCGGGCTGGAATCACCCCTCCACTTT,CASSVGLESPLHF
TRBV6-5,TRBJ1-2,-,many,TGTGCCAGCAGTCTAAAGGTGGCTGGCTATGGCTACACCTTC,CASSLKVAGYGYTF
TRBV7-3,TRBJ1-2,TRBD1,many,TGTGCCAGCAGCACGCAACAGGGGGCATATGGCTACACCTTC,CASSTQQGAYGYTF
TRBV14,TRBJ1-2,TRBD1,-,TGTGCCAGACTGATAGGGACAGGGGATTCCCGTGGCTACACCTTC,CARLIGTGDSRGYTF
TRBV4-1,TRBJ1-4,-,-,TGCGCCAGCAGCCTTCTCGGGACGACCAACCGGGGGTATGAAAAACTGTTTTTT,CASSLLGTTNRGYEKLFF
TRBV5-1,TRBJ2-6,-,many,TGCGCCAGCAGCTTGGGGCAATCTGGGGCCAACGTCCTGACTTTC,CASSLGQSGANVLTF
TRBV9,TRBJ2-3,TRBD2,-,TGTGCCTGCAGCCCCGCGACTAGCCTATCCACAGATACGCAGTATTTT,CACSPATSLSTDTQYF
TRBV12-3/TRBV12-4,TRBJ1-6,-,few,TGTGCCAGCAGTTTAACTCGGGGGAATTCACCCCTCCACTTT,CASSLTRGNSPLHF
TRBV2,TRBJ1-6,-,many,TGTGCCAGCAGTGGAGCAACCTATAATTCACCCCTCCACTTT,CASSGATYNSPLHF
TRBV7-2,TRBJ1-2,-,-,TGTGCCAGCAGCCCTCGGGGTGGCTACATCTTC,CASSPRGGYIF
TRBV6-5,TRBJ1-1,-,many,TGTGCCAGCATAATGGGGGGAACTGAAGCTTTCTTT,CASIMGGTEAFF
TRBV5-1,TRBJ2-2,TRBD1,few,TGCGCCAGCAGCTTGGCGGGGACAGGGGTCCCCGGGGAGCTGTTTTTT,CASSLAGTGVPGELFF
TRBV20-1,TRBJ2-6,-,-,TGCAGTGCTAGAGATGGGGGCGGGGTAAGGGCCAACGTCCTGACTTTC,CSARDGGGVRANVLTF
TRBV7-9,TRBJ2-5,TRBD1,few,TGTGCCAGCAGCTTAGCGCTGCAGGGGGCTCAAGAGACCCAGTACTTC,CASSLALQGAQETQYF
TRBV6-5,TRBJ1-1,TRBD1,-,TGTGCCAGCACTAGGGACAGGGGGACCCCTGAAGCTTTCTTT,CASTRDRGTPEAFF
TRBV20-1,TRBJ1-1,-,few,TGCAGTGCCCGAATCGGGGAAAGTGAAGCTTTCTTT,CSARIGESEAFF
TRBV7-8,TRBJ2-1,TRBD1,-,TGTGCCAGCAGCCCTGGGACAGTTAGCTCCTACAATGAGCAGTTCTTC,CASSPGTVSSYNEQFF
TRBV14,TRBJ2-7,-,many,TGTGCCAGCAGCCGCCTTGGGGGCTACGAGCAGTACTTC,CASSRLGGYEQYF
TRBV20-1,TRBJ2-6,-,few,TGCAGTGCTAGTACGGACGGCAGCTCTGGGGCCAACGTCCTGACTTTC,CSASTDGSSGANVLTF
TRBV5-1,TRBJ2-5,-,-,TGCGCCAGCAGCGAACCAGGGACCCAAGAGACCCAGTACTTC,CASSEPGTQETQYF
TRBV24-1,TRBJ2-3,TRBD2,many,TGTGCCACCAGTTCCGGACTAGCCTACACAGATACGCAGTATTTT,CATSSGLAYTDTQYF
TRBV6-1,TRBJ2-7,-,few,TGTGCCAGCAGGGGTTACGAGCAGTACTTC,CASRGYEQYF
TRBV6-6,TRBJ1-1,TRBD1,-,TGTGCCAGCAGTTACCGTGGGACAGGGGGCACTGAAGCTTTCTTT,CASSYRGTGGTEAFF
TRBV18,TRBJ1-2,-,few,TGTGCCAGCTCACCAGTGGGGGGCTATCTCAACTATGGCTACACCTTC,CASSPVGGYLNYGYTF
TRBV3-1,TRBJ2-7,-,many,TGTGCCAGCAGCCAAAGTCCAGGTGGCAGCTACGAGCAGTACTTC,CASSQSPGGSYEQYF
TRBV6-5,TRBJ2-4,-,-,TGTGCCAGCAGTTCCGCGGAAGGCTACGTAGCCAAAAACATTCAGTACTTC,CASSSAEGYVAKNIQYF
TRBV5-1,TRBJ2-7,-,many,TGCGCCAGCAGCTTGGCGTACGGGCTCGAGCAGTACTTC,CASSLAYGLEQYF
TRBV29-1,TRBJ2-6,-,-,TGCAGCGTTCAGGGCAGCTCTGGGGCCAACGTCCTGACTTTC,CSVQGSSGANVLTF
TRBV20-1,TRBJ1-6,-,-,TGCAGTGCTAGAGATACGGATGATTCACCCCTCCACTTT,CSARDTDDSPLHF
TRBV27,TRBJ1-5,-,few,TGTGCCAGCAGTTTCAGGGCCAATCAGCCCCAGCATTTT,CASSFRANQPQHF
TRBV5-1,TRBJ2-1,-,many,TGCGCCAGCAGCTTCAGGGGTGAGGGTGGCAATGAGCAGTTCTTC,CASSFRGEGGNEQFF
TRBV7-9,TRBJ1-2,-,-,TGTGCCAGCAGCTTAGAGGTTGCTGGCTACACCTTC,CASSLEVAGYTF
TRBV6-5,TRBJ2-7,-,-,TGTGCCAGCAGTTACTCGACGGCAGGGGACAACTACGAGCAGTACTTC,CASSYSTAGDNYEQYF
TRBV20-1,TRBJ1-1,-,many,TGCAGTGCTAGAGATATGCGGGGGGAAGCTTTCTTT,CSARDMRGEAFF
TRBV10-3,TRBJ1-1,-,many,TGTGCCACCTCGGCCCCCGTGAACACTGAAGCTTTCTTT,CATSAPVNTEAFF
TRBV19,TRBJ2-7,-,-,TGTGCCAGTAGGGGGAGACTTGAGAGGGAACACTTC,CASRGRLEREHF
TRBV7-2,TRBJ2-7,TRBD2,many,TGTGCCAGCAGGTCCGAATCGGCGGGGGCCTACGAGCAGTACTTC,CASRSESAGAYEQYF
TRBV30,TRBJ2-7,-,-,TGTGCCTGGAGTGTAGGCAGGGTCCTAACCTACGAGCAGTACTTC,CAWSVGRVLTYEQYF
TRBV10-1,TRBJ2-3,-,-,TGCGCCAGCAGTGACACTGGCCGCACAGATACGCAGTATTTT,CASSDTGRTDTQYF
TRBV2,TRBJ2-3,TRBD2,many,TGTGCCAGCAGTGATGAGCGGGGGGGCACAGATACGCAGTATTTT,CASSDERGGTDTQYF
TRBV7-2,TRBJ1-5,-,-,TGTGCCAGCAGCTCAGAGAGGGATCAGCCCCAGCATTTT,CASSSERDQPQHF
TRBV7-3,TRBJ2-7,-,many,TGTGCCAGCAGCCGGGACCCTGGAGCCGAGCAGTACTTC,CASSRDPGAEQYF
TRBV4-1,TRBJ1-4,-,many,TGCGCCAGCAGCCAAGACGGGAATACTAATGAAAAACTGTTTTTT,CASSQDGNTNEKLFF